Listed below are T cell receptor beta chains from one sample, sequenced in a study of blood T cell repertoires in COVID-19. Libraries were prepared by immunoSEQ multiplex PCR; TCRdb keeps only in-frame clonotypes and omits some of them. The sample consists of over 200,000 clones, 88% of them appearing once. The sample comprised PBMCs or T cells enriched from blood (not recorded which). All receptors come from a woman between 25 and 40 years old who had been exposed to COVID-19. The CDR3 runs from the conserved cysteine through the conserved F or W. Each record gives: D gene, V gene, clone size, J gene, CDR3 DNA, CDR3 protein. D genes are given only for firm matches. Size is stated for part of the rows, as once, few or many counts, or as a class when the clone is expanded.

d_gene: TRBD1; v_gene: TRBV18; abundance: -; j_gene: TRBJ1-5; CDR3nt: TGTGCCAGCTCACCGGGGACAGACAGCAATCAGCCCCAGCATTTT; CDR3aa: CASSPGTDSNQPQHF
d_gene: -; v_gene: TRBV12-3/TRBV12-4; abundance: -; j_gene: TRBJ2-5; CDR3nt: TGTGCCAGCAGTTTCATCCCAGGGGAGACCCAGTACTTC; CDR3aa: CASSFIPGETQYF
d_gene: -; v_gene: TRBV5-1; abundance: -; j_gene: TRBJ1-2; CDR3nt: TGCGCCAGCATGGGACACCGGGTCGAGGGCTACACCTTC; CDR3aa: CASMGHRVEGYTF
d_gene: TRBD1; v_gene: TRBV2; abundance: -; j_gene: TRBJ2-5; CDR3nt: TGTGCCAGCAAGGGGGCAGAGACCCAGTACTTC; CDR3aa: CASKGAETQYF
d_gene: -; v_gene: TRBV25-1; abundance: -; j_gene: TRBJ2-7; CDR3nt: TGTGCCAGCAGTGGTCTAGAGATCTACGAGCAGTACTTC; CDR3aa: CASSGLEIYEQYF
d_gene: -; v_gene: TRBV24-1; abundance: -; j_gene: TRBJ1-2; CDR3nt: TGTGCCACCAGTGATTCTGTAGACAGCCCGAACTATGGCTACACCTTC; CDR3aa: CATSDSVDSPNYGYTF
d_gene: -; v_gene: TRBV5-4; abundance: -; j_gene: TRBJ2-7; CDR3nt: TGTGCCAGCAGCTTGGGGGCTGTAGGTGAGCAGTACTTC; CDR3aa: CASSLGAVGEQYF
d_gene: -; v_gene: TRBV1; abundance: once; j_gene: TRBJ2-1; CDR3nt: TGCACCAGCAGCTCCGTCCGCCGGGACTCATACAATGAGCAGTTCTTC; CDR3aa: CTSSSVRRDSYNEQFF
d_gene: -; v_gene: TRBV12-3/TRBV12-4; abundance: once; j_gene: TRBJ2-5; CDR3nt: TGTGCCAGCAGTTTAGCGGACTCGTTAGCGTACTTC; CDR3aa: CASSLADSLAYF
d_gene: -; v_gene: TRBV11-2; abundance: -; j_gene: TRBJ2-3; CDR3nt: TGTGCCAGCAGCCCACGACAGCGCACAGATACGCAGTATTTT; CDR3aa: CASSPRQRTDTQYF
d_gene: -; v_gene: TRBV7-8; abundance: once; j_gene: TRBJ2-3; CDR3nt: TGTGCCAGCAGCTTAGTGGCACAAGGCACAGATACGCAGTATTTT; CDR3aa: CASSLVAQGTDTQYF
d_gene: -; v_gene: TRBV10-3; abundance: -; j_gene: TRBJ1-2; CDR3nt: TGTGCCATCAAAGTCGGGGGAGGGCAGGGTTCTGGAGGCTACACCTTC; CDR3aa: CAIKVGGGQGSGGYTF
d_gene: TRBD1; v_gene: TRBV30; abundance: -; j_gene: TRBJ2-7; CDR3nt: TGTGCCTGGAGTGTCCACACAGGGGGCGAGCAGTACTTC; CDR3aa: CAWSVHTGGEQYF
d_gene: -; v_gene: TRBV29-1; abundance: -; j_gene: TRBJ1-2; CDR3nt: TGCAGCGCCGAGGGTCCGGGCTACACCTTC; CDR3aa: CSAEGPGYTF
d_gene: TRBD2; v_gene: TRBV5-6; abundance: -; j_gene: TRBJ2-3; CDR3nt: TGTGCCAGCAGCTTTTCTACTAGCGGGAGTTCAGGCACAGATACGCAGTATTTT; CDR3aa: CASSFSTSGSSGTDTQYF
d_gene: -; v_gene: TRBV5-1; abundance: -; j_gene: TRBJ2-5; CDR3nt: TGCGCCAGCAGTCCGGGCGGGATCATGGGGGAGACCCAGTACTTC; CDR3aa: CASSPGGIMGETQYF
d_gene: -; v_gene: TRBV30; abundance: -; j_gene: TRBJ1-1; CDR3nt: TGTGCCTGGTGTAAAAGGACAGTGAACACTGAAGCTTTCTTT; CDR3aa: CAWCKRTVNTEAFF
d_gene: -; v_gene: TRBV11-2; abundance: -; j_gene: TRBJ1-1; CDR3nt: TGTGCCAGCAGCTTGGGGCAAAATGAAGCTTTCTTT; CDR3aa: CASSLGQNEAFF